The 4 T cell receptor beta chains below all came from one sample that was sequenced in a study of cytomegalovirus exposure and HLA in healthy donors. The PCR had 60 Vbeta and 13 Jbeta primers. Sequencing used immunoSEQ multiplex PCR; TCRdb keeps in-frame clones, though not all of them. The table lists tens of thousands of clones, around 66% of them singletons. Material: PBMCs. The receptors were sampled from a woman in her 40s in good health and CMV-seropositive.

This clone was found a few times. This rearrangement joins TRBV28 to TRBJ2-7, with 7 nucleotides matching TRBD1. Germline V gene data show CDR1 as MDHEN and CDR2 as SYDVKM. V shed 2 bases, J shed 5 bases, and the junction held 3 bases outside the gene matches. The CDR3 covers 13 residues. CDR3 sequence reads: CASSLPDRDEQYF. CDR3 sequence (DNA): TGTGCCAGCAGTTTACCAGACAGGGACGAGCAGTACTTC.

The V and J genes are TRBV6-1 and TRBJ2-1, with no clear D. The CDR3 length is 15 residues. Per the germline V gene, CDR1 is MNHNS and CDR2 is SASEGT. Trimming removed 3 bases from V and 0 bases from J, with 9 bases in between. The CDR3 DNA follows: TGTGCCAGCAGTGATAGCACCTACTCCTACAATGAGCAGTTCTTC. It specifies CASSDSTYSYNEQFF.

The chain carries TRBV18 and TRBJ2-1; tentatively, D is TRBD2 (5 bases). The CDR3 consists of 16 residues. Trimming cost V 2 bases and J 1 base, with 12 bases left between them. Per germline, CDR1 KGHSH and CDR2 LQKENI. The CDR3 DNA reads TGTGCCAGCTCACCAAGTTGGAGGTCGTCCTACAATGAGCAGTTCTTC. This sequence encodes CASSPSWRSSYNEQFF.

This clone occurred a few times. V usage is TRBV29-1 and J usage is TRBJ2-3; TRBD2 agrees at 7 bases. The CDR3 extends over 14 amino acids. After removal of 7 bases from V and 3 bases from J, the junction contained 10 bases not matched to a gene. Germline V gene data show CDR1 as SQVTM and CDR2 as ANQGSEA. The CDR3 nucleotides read TGCAGCGCCTCCGCGGGAGAACTGACAGATACGCAGTATTTT. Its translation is CSASAGELTDTQYF.